This T cell receptor beta chain was sequenced during a study of identical twins. TCRdb re-called the 5' RACE reads with MiXCR, one entry per CDR3 protein. The sample holds hundreds of thousands of distinct CDR3 sequences, about 20% seen once. Trimming took 5 bases from V and 4 from J, leaving 9 bases between them. The CDR3 is 12 residues long. CDR1 is DFQATT, CDR2 SNEGSKA, per germline (reference sequence). A further study also used this sample, focusing on T cells expressing NK-cell markers. From that second work: Dominant NKG2C+ clonotypes in 6 or 7 donors made up about 1.0-7.0% of CD8+ T cells. The CD3+CD56-NKG2C+ fraction was also led by these clonotypes in four donors. It is unclear if expanded NKG2C-expressing clones target HCMV antigens.

Source material: PBMCs. The chain employs TRBV20-1 and TRBJ2-1, with D possibly TRBD2 on 5 matching bases. This TCR was sampled from a woman under 30 in good health. The CDR3 region is CSAALGYNEQFF. CDR3 nucleotides: TGCAGTGCTGCACTAGGGTACAATGAGCAGTTCTTC.